This TCR beta chain derives from a study of blood T cell repertoires in COVID-19. TCRdb's table, derived via immunoSEQ multiplex PCR, lists solely in-frame clones and lacks some. Here the sample spans 120,000 to 150,000 clones, roughly 88% being singletons. Per germline, CDR1 MDHEN and CDR2 SYDVKM. V gave up 11 bases and J gave up 3 bases; unmatched junction bases: 15. CDR3 length: 15 amino acids. The receptor was isolated from a man in his sixties with active or convalescent COVID-19. The specimen was peripheral blood. The chain has TRBV28 and TRBJ2-7; 8 bases are a match to TRBD2. Here the CDR3 reads CAATARRGGIYEQYF. In DNA, the CDR3 is TGTGCCGCCACTGCCCGACGGGGGGGGATCTACGAGCAGTACTTC.